Described below is a single T cell receptor beta chain sequence and its context. The target antigen is unknown. The method was immunoSEQ multiplex PCR; TCRdb's version includes in-frame clones alone and lacks a portion of them. The sample comprises roughly 120,000 clones, approximately 84% of which are singletons, and 6% to 8% rests with the top ten. This sample stems from a study of T cell responses to AZD1222 COVID-19 vaccine. At the level of the study: Pooling covered second doses at about 4 or about 12 weeks.

Study-level findings and limits: Spike was spanned by vaccine-associated CD4 TCRs, which were dominant at 160-218 and 743-854. Close to half of spike-specific TCRs reportedly recognize unmutated variant regions.

This TCR came from an adult in good health. The sample in question was peripheral blood, obtained on day 0 of AZD1222 vaccination.

CDR3 coding DNA: TGTGCCAGCAAACCGACAGGGGTGGGCAATCAGCCCCAGCATTTT. This sequence encodes CASKPTGVGNQPQHF. The chain employs TRBV5-8 and TRBJ1-5, with TRBD1 identical over 8 bases. This CDR3 has 15 amino acids. V was clipped by 6 bases and J by 2 bases; unmatched bases: 7. Germline-derived CDR1 and CDR2 are SGHTS and YDEGEE. The whole variable domain, filled in from reference TRBV5-8 and TRBJ1-5, reads EAGVTQSPTHLIKTRGQQATLRCSPISGHTSVYWYQQALGLGLQFLLWYDEGEERNRGNFPPRFSGRQFPNYSSELNVNALELEDSALYLCASKPTGVGNQPQHFGDGTRLSIL.